The clone carrying this T cell receptor (beta chain) occurred once. The antigen remains unidentified. The entry originates in a study of T cells after posttransplantation cyclophosphamide. The assay was immunoSEQ multiplex PCR, and TCRdb's table has in-frame clones only and misses some. The profile shows 22,000 or so clones, around 73% of them singletons. Study findings and constraints: Recipient CMV seropositivity and CMV reactivation strongly tracked TRB clonality.

The V segment lost 6 bases and the J segment 9 bases; nucleotides outside the gene matches: 15. The V gene's germline CDR1 is SGHTA and CDR2 FQGNSA. This CDR3 has 16 amino acids. Sequencing input: memory CD4+ T cells sorted from PBMCs. This chain links TRBV7-2 with TRBJ2-1, with 9 bases fitting TRBD2. The sequence derives from a woman aged 60-75 years in good health, CMV-negative, and a related stem cell transplant donor. CDR3 in amino acids: CASRFGGAGGIGEQFF. CDR3 DNA sequence: TGTGCCAGCAGGTTCGGGGGAGCGGGAGGTATAGGTGAGCAGTTCTTC. The full variable domain, in which reference TRBV7-2 and TRBJ2-1 provide the parts outside the CDR3, is GAGVSQSPSNKVTEKGKDVELRCDPISGHTALYWYRQSLGQGLEFLIYFQGNSAPDKSGLPSDRFSAERTGGSVSTLTIQRTQQEDSAVYLCASRFGGAGGIGEQFFGPGTRLTVL.